The 21 T cell receptor beta chains below all came from one sample that was sequenced in a study of T cells after yellow fever vaccination. TCRdb itself ran the 5' RACE reads through MiXCR, one entry per CDR3 protein. The table has around 350,000 distinct CDR3 sequences, 9.5% to 13% seen once. The sample consisted of PBMCs, taken on the day of the first yellow fever vaccination. The receptors were sampled from a man aged 18 to 29 who received the YFV17D yellow fever vaccine.

The V and J genes are TRBV20-1 and TRBJ1-6; a weak D match, TRBD1 (5 bases). Trimming stripped 3 bases from V and 6 bases from J, with 9 bases between. This CDR3 is 13 amino acids long. From germline, CDR1 is DFQATT and CDR2 SNEGSKA (reference sequence). CDR3 sequence reads: CSASWGGNSPLHF. The CDR3 nucleotides read TGCAGTGCTAGCTGGGGCGGTAATTCACCCCTCCACTTT.

The rearrangement joins TRBV11-3 to TRBJ2-3; D gene uncertain. The CDR3 length is 15 residues. Trimming took off 0 bases at V and 0 bases at J, with 7 bases between the two ends. Germline V CDR1 and CDR2: SGHNT, YENEEA. The CDR3 coding sequence is TGTGCCAGCAGCTTAGATCCCACTAGCACAGATACGCAGTATTTT. It translates to CASSLDPTSTDTQYF.

The gene calls are TRBV12-3 or TRBV12-4 and TRBJ1-1; perhaps TRBD1 as D (6 bases). The ends were cut back, 7 bases at V and 2 bases at J, with 14 bases in the middle. The CDR3 contains 14 residues. CDR3 DNA: TGTGCCAGCACCGACCGGGACACTAACACTGAAGCTTTCTTT. Amino acid sequence: CASTDRDTNTEAFF.

This clonotype was seen a handful of times. The chain joins TRBV6-2 or TRBV6-3 to TRBJ1-2; 7 bases fit TRBD1. Per germline, CDR1 MNHEY and CDR2 SVGEGT. V gave up 6 bases and J gave up 3 bases; unmatched junction bases: 13. This CDR3 is 16 amino acids long. The CDR3 loop is CASRKTGAKLHYGYTF. The CDR3 DNA sequence: TGTGCCAGCAGAAAAACAGGGGCGAAACTTCACTATGGCTACACCTTC.

The chain has TRBV20-1 and TRBJ1-2; D gene ambiguous. Trimming left V 3 bases short and J 2 bases short, with 13 bases between. This CDR3 is 14 amino acids long. Germline V gene lookup returns CDR1 DFQATT and CDR2 SNEGSKA (reference sequence). CDR3 DNA: TGCAGTGCTAGTTATGGGGTGGGGAACTATGGCTACACCTTC. It translates to CSASYGVGNYGYTF.

This clonotype has more than one count but fewer than ten. The V gene is TRBV5-1, the J gene TRBJ1-3; D not resolved. There are 15 residues in the CDR3. Deletions cut 3 bases from V and 7 bases from J, with 17 bases between. Germline CDR1 reads SGHRS; CDR2 reads YFSETQ. The CDR3 loop is CASSSQSPPGNTIYF. CDR3 DNA sequence: TGCGCCAGCAGCTCGCAATCTCCCCCCGGGAACACCATATATTTT.

The genes are TRBV12-3 or TRBV12-4 and TRBJ1-3, with D unclear. This CDR3 spans 13 amino acids. Between the trimmed V and J ends, which lost 7 bases and 7 bases, there was a span of 14 bases. As DNA, the CDR3 is TGTGCCAGCACCCTAAACATAGACAACACCATATATTTT. This sequence encodes CASTLNIDNTIYF.

This clonotype has a handful of counts. The chain employs TRBV7-6 and TRBJ2-3, with a possible D match to TRBD2 (7 bases). The length of the CDR3 is 14 residues. Per the germline V gene, CDR1 is SGHVS and CDR2 is FNYEAQ. V lost 3 bases, J lost 5 bases, and 12 bases lay in between. CDR3 nucleotide sequence: TGTGCCAGCAGCTTTGGCGGGGGACAAGATACGCAGTATTTT. Encoded protein: CASSFGGGQDTQYF.

DNA for the CDR3: TGTGCCATCAAGGGGGAGGACCAAGAGACCCAGTACTTC. Amino acid sequence: CAIKGEDQETQYF. J is TRBJ2-5 and V is TRBV10-3, with D perhaps matching TRBD1 or TRBD2 (6 bases each). Deletions cut 7 bases from V and 0 bases from J, with 9 bases between. In germline, CDR1 is ENHRY, CDR2 SYGVKD. This CDR3 contains 13 residues.

The rearrangement joins TRBV10-3 to TRBJ2-7; no clear D. The CDR3 is 14 amino acids. Germline V gives CDR1 ENHRY, CDR2 SYGVKD. Trimming removed 0 bases from V and 0 bases from J, with 6 bases in between. CDR3: CAISESSNSYEQYF. CDR3 DNA sequence: TGTGCCATCAGTGAGTCTTCTAACTCCTACGAGCAGTACTTC.

CDR3 region: CASSEGTSGQETQYF. The DNA of the CDR3 is TGTGCCAGCAGCGAGGGGACTAGCGGACAAGAGACCCAGTACTTC. The chain carries TRBV9 and TRBJ2-5; TRBD2 matches 11 bases. The CDR3 consists of 15 residues. After removal of 3 bases from V and 2 bases from J, the junction contained 3 bases not matched to a gene. Germline loops: CDR1 SGDLS, CDR2 YYNGEE.

The chain couples TRBV29-1 to TRBJ1-2, with 12 bases lining up with TRBD1. Germline loops: CDR1 SQVTM, CDR2 ANQGSEA. The CDR3 contains 14 residues. V gave up 5 bases and J gave up 8 bases; unmatched junction bases: 9. CDR3 sequence reads: CSVRRDRGRWGYTF. As DNA, the CDR3 is TGCAGCGTTCGTCGGGACAGGGGGCGGTGGGGCTACACCTTC.

The chain has TRBV5-1 and TRBJ2-2; D not resolved. CDR3 length: 15 residues. Germline V lookup: CDR1 SGHRS, CDR2 YFSETQ. V gave up 2 bases and J gave up 5 bases, with 13 bases separating them. Here the CDR3 DNA reads TGCGCCAGCAGCTTCCATACAAGCCCTACCGGGGAGCTGTTTTTT. Translation: CASSFHTSPTGELFF. Combining the CDR3 with reference TRBV5-1 and TRBJ2-2 gives the whole variable domain KAGVTQTPRYLIKTRGQQVTLSCSPISGHRSVSWYQQTPGQGLQFLFEYFSETQRNKGNFPGRFSGRQFSNSRSEMNVSTLELGDSALYLCASSFHTSPTGELFFGEGSRLTVL.

This clonotype was recorded a few times. J is TRBJ2-3 and V is TRBV7-2, with no clear D. Germline CDR1 is SGHTA and CDR2 is FQGNSA. Deletions cut 5 bases from V and 2 bases from J, with 14 bases between. The CDR3 sequence is 15 residues long. The CDR3: CASSLDVPFTDTQYF. DNA for the CDR3: TGTGCCAGCAGCCTGGACGTCCCATTCACAGATACGCAGTATTTT.

This clonotype showed up many times. CDR3 coding DNA: TGTGCCAGCAGACTAGCGGGGGCTTCCACAGATACGCAGTATTTT. It translates to CASRLAGASTDTQYF. The V gene is TRBV12-3 or TRBV12-4, the J gene TRBJ2-3; 11 bases are a match to TRBD2. CDR3 length: 15 residues. The trim removed 6 bases at V and 2 bases at J, leaving 4 bases unmatched.

This clonotype was recorded many times. The chain couples TRBV5-1 to TRBJ2-5, with TRBD2 matching 11 bases. Germline CDR1 reads SGHRS; CDR2 reads YFSETQ. V dropped 3 bases and J dropped 1; count of bases not matched to a gene: 5. The CDR3 has 16 amino acids. For the CDR3, the DNA is TGCGCCAGCAGCTCTGGACTAGCGGGTCCCCAAGAGACCCAGTACTTC. Protein sequence: CASSSGLAGPQETQYF.

A few counts support this clonotype. The V call is TRBV7-9, the J call TRBJ1-1, with D maybe TRBD1 (6 bases). Germline lookup yields CDR1 SEHNR and CDR2 FQNEAQ (reference sequence). Trimming stripped 6 bases from V and 0 bases from J, with 14 bases between. The CDR3 has 15 amino acids. The CDR3 DNA sequence: TGTGCCAGCAGAGCGCGTGGGGGCCTGAACACTGAAGCTTTCTTT. Residues: CASRARGGLNTEAFF.

This clonotype occurred a few times. The J gene is TRBJ1-4, the V gene TRBV3-1, with D tentatively TRBD1 (6 bases). The CDR3 is 15 amino acids. V was pared by 6 bases and J by 5 bases, with 16 bases between. Germline loops: CDR1 LGHDT, CDR2 YNNKEL (reference sequence). CDR3 loop: CASSQYTGWNEKLFF. In DNA, the CDR3 is TGTGCCAGCAGTCAATATACAGGGTGGAATGAAAAACTGTTTTTT.

There are many counts of this clonotype. The chain's CDR3 is CASSLFTAGELFF. The CDR3 DNA sequence: TGTGCCAGCAGCCTATTTACCGCCGGGGAGCTGTTTTTT. The rearrangement uses TRBV7-2 and TRBJ2-2; D is unclear. Germline CDR1 is SGHTA and CDR2 is FQGNSA. Trimming took off 5 bases at V and 6 bases at J, with 10 bases between the two ends. The CDR3 has 13 residues.

J is TRBJ1-5 and V is TRBV10-3, with 10 bases matching TRBD1. The CDR3 spans 18 residues. From germline, CDR1 is ENHRY and CDR2 SYGVKD. After removal of 4 bases from V and 1 base from J, the junction contained 10 bases not matched to a gene. The CDR3 loop is CAISAGQGHRRSNQPQHF. The CDR3 DNA sequence: TGTGCCATCAGTGCGGGACAGGGGCACAGAAGGAGCAATCAGCCCCAGCATTTT.

The chain uses TRBV6-2 or TRBV6-3 and TRBJ2-7, with a tentative D call TRBD1 (5 bases). V lost 2 bases to trimming and J lost 4 bases, with 12 bases between them. The germline V gene has CDR1 MNHEY and CDR2 SVGEGT. CDR3 length equals 14 residues. In nucleotides, the CDR3 is TGTGCCAGCAGTTACCCCCAAGGGGTGTACGAGCAGTACTTC. Translated: CASSYPQGVYEQYF.